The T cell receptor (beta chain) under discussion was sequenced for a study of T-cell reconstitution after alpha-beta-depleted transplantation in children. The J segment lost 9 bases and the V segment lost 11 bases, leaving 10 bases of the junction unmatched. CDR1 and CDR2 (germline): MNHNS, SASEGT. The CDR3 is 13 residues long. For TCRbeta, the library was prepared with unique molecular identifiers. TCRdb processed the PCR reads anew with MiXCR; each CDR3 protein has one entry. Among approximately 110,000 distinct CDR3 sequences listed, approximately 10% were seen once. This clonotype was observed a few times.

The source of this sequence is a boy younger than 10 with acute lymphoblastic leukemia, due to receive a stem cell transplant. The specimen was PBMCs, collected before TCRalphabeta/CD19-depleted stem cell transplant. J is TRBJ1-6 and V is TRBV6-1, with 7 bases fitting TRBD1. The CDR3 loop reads CAARGIGVSPLHF. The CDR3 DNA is TGTGCCGCCAGGGGGATAGGGGTTTCACCCCTCCACTTT.